This entry lists 21 T cell receptor beta chains sequenced from one sample in a study of spatial heterogeneity in lung cancer. Study-wide findings and caveats: Higher tumor mutation counts went along with higher counts of expanded intratumoral alpha and beta TCRs.

These TCRs are of unknown antigen specificity. MiXCR, run by TCRdb on the 5' RACE reads, gives a single entry per CDR3 protein. The sample lists about 1,400 distinct CDR3 sequences, less than 8.5% seen once, with 9% to 12% in the top ten. Time point given: sample taken at primary tumor resection. The sequences come from lung tumor tissue, collected at surgery. Every receptor here comes from a female donor with early-stage non-small cell lung cancer.

This chain uses TRBV20-1 with TRBJ1-5; 11 bases are shared with TRBD1. Germline V lookup: CDR1 DFQATT, CDR2 SNEGSKA (reference sequence). The CDR3 has 15 amino acids. V shed 3 bases, J shed 6 bases, and the junction held 7 bases outside the gene matches. The CDR3 nucleotides read TGCAGTGCTAGCCGGATGGACAGGGGGCCTCAGCCCCAGCATTTT. This translates into CSASRMDRGPQPQHF.

This clonotype is judged large. This sequence joins TRBV29-1 and TRBJ2-1; 7 nucleotides match TRBD2. Trimming cost V 3 bases and J 4 bases; bases outside gene matches: 6. Looked up from germline, CDR1 is SQVTM and CDR2 is ANQGSEA. This CDR3 is built from 14 residues. The DNA for the CDR3 is TGCAGCGTTGACGTGAGCGGGACTTACAATGAGCAGTTCTTC. It translates to CSVDVSGTYNEQFF.

By proportion, this clonotype is medium-sized (0.01 to 0.1%). J is TRBJ2-7 and V is TRBV11-3; D is unclear. This CDR3 region has 14 residues. Trimming removed 0 bases at V and 9 bases at J, with 15 bases between. The germline V gene has CDR1 SGHNT and CDR2 YENEEA. Written as DNA, the CDR3 is TGTGCCAGCAGCTTAGAGGGCCTCCGGGCCTCGCAGTACGTC. Protein product: CASSLEGLRASQYV.

By proportion, this clonotype is large (0.1 to 1%). This rearrangement joins TRBV27 to TRBJ1-2; D might be TRBD1 (5 bases). CDR1 and CDR2 from the germline V gene are MNHEY and SMNVEV (reference sequence). The CDR3 loop spans 14 amino acids. Trimming stripped 4 bases from V and 6 bases from J, with 15 bases between. Here the CDR3 reads CASSSAGRSDGYTF. In DNA form, the CDR3 reads TGTGCCAGCAGTTCCGCGGGACGGAGTGATGGCTACACCTTC.

This clonotype qualifies as medium-sized. The J gene is TRBJ1-1, the V gene TRBV11-3; D gene uncertain. The CDR3 sequence is 14 residues long. V was shortened by 1 base and J by 2 bases, with 8 bases between the two germline ends. Germline CDR1 is SGHNT and CDR2 is YENEEA. The DNA for the CDR3 is TGTGCCAGCAGCTTAGGTGAAGGAAACACTGAAGCTTTCTTT. This encodes CASSLGEGNTEAFF.

The V call is TRBV6-2 or TRBV6-3, the J call TRBJ2-3; D is undetermined. CDR3 length: 13 amino acids. CDR1 is MNHEY and CDR2 is SVGEGT in the germline V gene. V was cut by 2 bases and J by 7 bases, with 10 bases left in between. The CDR3 loop reads CASSYGVGNTQYF. The CDR3 DNA follows: TGTGCCAGCAGTTACGGGGTGGGAAATACGCAGTATTTT.

This clonotype was seen many times. An end of the junction differs from the germline gene, which may be a read error. The V call is TRBV27, the J call TRBJ1-6; the D is unclear. This CDR3 region has 14 residues. Germline V gene sequence: CDR1 MNHEY, CDR2 SMNVEV (reference sequence). CDR3 in DNA: TGTGCCAGCAGTCTATCGATGGGCAGTCGGACCCTCCACTTT. Translating gives CASSLSMGSRTLHF.

This clonotype is judged large. V is TRBV7-2 and J is TRBJ2-1; 8 bases line up with TRBD1. Germline CDR1 and CDR2: SGHTA and FQGNSA. V dropped 5 bases and J dropped 7; count of bases not matched to a gene: 7. The CDR3 loop spans 14 amino acids. The CDR3: CASSLRDRLNEQFF. Here the CDR3 DNA reads TGTGCCAGCAGCCTCCGGGACAGGTTGAATGAGCAGTTCTTC.

In its sample, this clonotype is large. The chain has TRBV19 and TRBJ1-2; 7 bases line up with TRBD1. The CDR3 covers 14 residues. The V gene's germline CDR1 is LNHDA and CDR2 SQIVND (reference sequence). V dropped 5 bases and J dropped 5; count of bases not matched to a gene: 8. The CDR3 DNA follows: TGTGCCAGTAGTCTGCAGGGGGTCCAGTATGGCTACACCTTC. This codes for CASSLQGVQYGYTF. The full variable domain, rest sourced from reference TRBV19 and TRBJ1-2, is DGGITQSPKYLFRKEGQNVTLSCEQNLNHDAMYWYRQDPGQGLRLIYYSQIVNDFQKGDIAEGYSVSREKKESFPLTVTSAQKNPTAFYLCASSLQGVQYGYTFGSGTRLTVV.

By its share, this clonotype is medium-sized (0.01 to 0.1%). The genes are TRBV29-1 and TRBJ1-5; no definite D call. Trimming pared 6 bases from V and 2 bases from J, leaving 14 bases between. Looked up from germline, CDR1 is SQVTM and CDR2 is ANQGSEA. The CDR3 consists of 14 residues. The CDR3 DNA reads as TGCAGCGTGGCGACTGTCGGGGGCAATCAGCCCCAGCATTTT. Translated: CSVATVGGNQPQHF.

By sample share, this clonotype is medium-sized. CDR3 loop: CASSLGGINTGELFF. In DNA, the CDR3 is TGTGCCAGCAGTTTGGGAGGGATTAACACCGGGGAGCTGTTTTTT. The rearrangement links TRBV28 to TRBJ2-2; 7 positions agree with TRBD2. Per the germline V gene, CDR1 is MDHEN and CDR2 is SYDVKM. The length of the CDR3 is 15 residues. The V and J ends lost 3 bases and 2 bases, in that order; junction bases with no gene match: 3.

Judged by abundance, this clonotype is medium-sized (0.01 to 0.1%). V usage is TRBV7-9 and J usage is TRBJ1-3, with D possibly TRBD1 on 5 matching bases. Trimming pared 4 bases from V and 4 bases from J, leaving 14 bases between. This CDR3 is 15 amino acids long. Germline lookup yields CDR1 SEHNR and CDR2 FQNEAQ (reference sequence). The CDR3 reads CASSSQTAMGNTIYF. In DNA, the CDR3 is TGTGCCAGCAGCTCTCAGACAGCTATGGGAAACACCATATATTTT.

This clonotype turned up a few times. The J gene is TRBJ2-6, the V gene TRBV20-1; D not certain. The CDR3 sequence is 14 residues long. Germline CDR1 reads DFQATT; CDR2 reads SNEGSKA (reference sequence). V shed 3 bases and J shed 3 bases, with 9 bases lying between them. The CDR3 sequence is CSASGLLGANVLTF. Written as DNA, the CDR3 is TGCAGTGCTAGCGGCCTACTTGGGGCCAACGTCCTGACTTTC.

The chain carries TRBV19 and TRBJ2-1, with 10 positions matching TRBD2. Trimming at V came to 6 bases and at J to 3 bases, leaving 11 bases not matched to a gene. The germline CDR1 and CDR2 sequences are LNHDA and SQIVND (reference sequence). The CDR3 is 17 amino acids. Here the CDR3 reads CASRSIPLAGGYNEQFF. For the CDR3, the DNA is TGTGCCAGTAGATCCATTCCCTTAGCGGGGGGCTACAATGAGCAGTTCTTC.

This clonotype is deemed medium-sized (0.01 to 0.1%). The chain joins TRBV4-3 to TRBJ2-5; D is perhaps TRBD2 (6 bases). The CDR3 covers 14 residues. The V and J ends lost 0 bases and 3 bases respectively, with 8 bases between them. The germline CDR1 and CDR2 sequences are LGHNA and YSLEER. Here the CDR3 reads CASSQDRREETQYF. The CDR3 DNA follows: TGCGCCAGCAGCCAAGATCGGAGGGAAGAGACCCAGTACTTC.

The table lists this clonotype with many counts. V gene TRBV20-1 combines with J gene TRBJ2-3; tentative D call: TRBD1 (6 bases). V was pared by 3 bases and J by 1 base, with 11 bases between. The CDR3 spans 14 residues. From germline, CDR1 is DFQATT and CDR2 SNEGSKA (reference sequence). CDR3 protein: CSASLNRGTDTQYF. The DNA of the CDR3 is TGCAGTGCTAGTTTGAACAGGGGCACAGATACGCAGTATTTT.

This clonotype qualifies as medium-sized. V gene TRBV9 combines with J gene TRBJ2-7; the match to TRBD2 covers 11 bases. CDR1 is SGDLS, CDR2 YYNGEE, per germline. This CDR3 has 17 residues. The V gene end was trimmed by 4 bases and the J gene end by 4 bases; junction bases not matched to a gene: 13. CDR3 amino acids: CASSSSSTSGIPYEQYF. For the CDR3, the DNA is TGTGCCAGCAGCTCATCCTCGACTAGCGGGATCCCTTACGAGCAGTACTTC.

By share, this clonotype ranks as medium-sized. For the CDR3, the DNA is TGTGCCAGCTCACAAGACAGGGTGTTGACTGAAGCTTTCTTT. Amino acids: CASSQDRVLTEAFF. The V gene is TRBV18, the J gene TRBJ1-1, with TRBD1 identical over 7 bases. The J segment lost 5 bases and the V segment lost 4 bases, leaving 7 bases of the junction unmatched. Germline V gene sequence: CDR1 KGHSH, CDR2 LQKENI. This CDR3 comprises 14 residues.

This clonotype was seen repeatedly, ten times or more. The rearrangement joins TRBV28 to TRBJ2-3, with D tentatively TRBD1 (5 bases). V dropped 4 bases and J dropped 0 bases, with 8 bases sitting between them. This CDR3 comprises 14 residues. CDR1 is MDHEN and CDR2 is SYDVKM in the germline V gene. In nucleotides, the CDR3 is TGTGCCAGCAGTTCGGCAGGGAGCACAGATACGCAGTATTTT. It codes for CASSSAGSTDTQYF.

By its share, this clonotype is medium-sized. The rearrangement joins TRBV28 to TRBJ2-7; 7 bases agree with TRBD1. The trim removed 3 bases at V and 1 base at J, leaving 12 bases unmatched. This CDR3 has 17 residues. Per the germline V gene, CDR1 is MDHEN and CDR2 is SYDVKM. The CDR3 bases are TGTGCCAGCAGTTTCCCCTCGGAGACAGGGTATTCCTACGAGCAGTACTTC. It codes for CASSFPSETGYSYEQYF.

V usage is TRBV12-3 or TRBV12-4 and J usage is TRBJ1-4, with D hard to call. The CDR3 spans 18 residues. V was shortened by 2 bases and J by 7 bases, with 23 bases between the two germline ends. The CDR3 DNA follows: TGTGCCAGCAGTTTAATCTTTGGTGGCAATCACCCTCTTGAAAAACTGTTTTTT. As protein: CASSLIFGGNHPLEKLFF.